The 29 T cell receptor beta chains reported below all come from one sample, sequenced in a study of cytomegalovirus exposure and HLA in healthy donors. PCR was performed using 60 Vbeta and 13 Jbeta primers. Method: immunoSEQ multiplex PCR; TCRdb's copy keeps in-frame clones and lacks some. The sample lists about 160,000 clones; roughly 80% were seen once. Sequencing was performed on PBMCs. These TCRs come from a male donor in good health and CMV-seropositive.

V gene TRBV7-2 combines with J gene TRBJ2-5; no definite D call. The J call may be faulty, since TRBJ2-7 better matches the DNA end. Germline CDR1 reads SGHTA; CDR2 reads FQGNSA. The CDR3 consists of 13 residues. The CDR3 spells CASSPRNAYEQYF. The DNA for the CDR3 is TGTGCCAGCAGCCCTCGAAATGCCTACGAGCAGTACTTC.

The chain recombines TRBV6-5 with TRBJ1-6; TRBD1 matches at 7 bases. This CDR3 contains 15 residues. With 6 bases clipped from V and 10 bases from J, the junction kept 12 bases outside the gene matches. Germline V gene data show CDR1 as MNHEY and CDR2 as SVGAGI. CDR3 sequence (DNA): TGTGCCAGCAGCCCCACCCGACAGGGAGGCTCACCCCTCCACTTT. Translated: CASSPTRQGGSPLHF.

The V call is TRBV28, the J call TRBJ2-1; 10 bases agree with TRBD2. V was pared by 6 bases and J by 7 bases, with 15 bases of the junction left unmatched. Germline V gene data show CDR1 as MDHEN and CDR2 as SYDVKM. The CDR3 contains 17 residues. The CDR3 loop is CASRKPPRQREGNEQFF. CDR3 nucleotide sequence: TGTGCCAGCAGAAAACCCCCCCGGCAGCGGGAGGGAAATGAGCAGTTCTTC.

The rearrangement joins TRBV6-1 to TRBJ2-3; 10 bases map to TRBD1. V dropped 8 bases and J dropped 2; count of bases not matched to a gene: 4. Looked up from germline, CDR1 is MNHNS and CDR2 is SASEGT. This CDR3 region has 14 residues. CDR3 in DNA: TGTGCCAGCTTCGGGACAGGGGTCACAGATACGCAGTATTTT. Protein: CASFGTGVTDTQYF.

The CDR3, as DNA: TGTGCCAGCAGTTACCAGGCGGACTACACTGAAGCTTTCTTT. Translation: CASSYQADYTEAFF. The rearrangement uses TRBV6-5 and TRBJ1-1; no reliable D call. CDR3 length equals 14 residues. Germline loops: CDR1 MNHEY, CDR2 SVGAGI. The V gene lost 2 bases and the J gene lost 3 bases, with 10 bases spanning the gap.

J is TRBJ1-1 and V is TRBV7-8, with 7 bases identical to TRBD1. CDR1 is SGHVS and CDR2 is FQNEAQ in the germline V gene. This CDR3 has 16 amino acids. V shed 5 bases, J shed 0 bases, and the junction held 9 bases outside the gene matches. CDR3 sequence: CASSPTRDRVNTEAFF. The CDR3 coding sequence is TGTGCCAGCAGCCCTACCAGGGACAGAGTGAACACTGAAGCTTTCTTT.

The rearrangement uses TRBV5-1 and TRBJ2-5, with 12 bases identical to TRBD1. Trimming cost V 4 bases and J 11 bases; bases outside gene matches: 9. This CDR3 region has 14 residues. From germline, CDR1 is SGHRS and CDR2 YFSETQ. CDR3 loop: CASSGGQGAREQYF. The CDR3 DNA reads as TGCGCCAGCAGCGGGGGACAGGGGGCGAGGGAGCAGTACTTC.

This clone was recorded once. This chain links TRBV27 with TRBJ1-1, with a possible D match to TRBD1 (5 bases). The CDR3 length is 15 residues. The V gene lost 5 bases and the J gene lost 4 bases, with 17 bases spanning the gap. Germline V gene lookup returns CDR1 MNHEY and CDR2 SMNVEV (reference sequence). CDR3: CASSPPGRASTEAFF. Here the CDR3 DNA reads TGTGCCAGCAGTCCCCCCGGCAGGGCAAGCACTGAAGCTTTCTTT.

The genes are TRBV7-9 and TRBJ2-7, with D hard to call. Trimming pared 3 bases from V and 2 bases from J, leaving 8 bases between. The CDR3 loop spans 13 amino acids. The germline gives CDR1 SEHNR, CDR2 FQNEAQ (reference sequence). The CDR3 region is CASSLQETYEQYF. The CDR3 DNA follows: TGTGCCAGCAGCTTGCAGGAAACCTACGAGCAGTACTTC. Supplemented by reference TRBV7-9 and TRBJ2-7, the full variable domain reads DTGVSQNPRHKITKRGQNVTFRCDPISEHNRLYWYRQTLGQGPEFLTYFQNEAQLEKSRLLSDRFSAERPKGSFSTLEIQRTEQGDSAMYLCASSLQETYEQYFGPGTRLTVT.

The V call is TRBV30, the J call TRBJ2-7; 8 nucleotides match TRBD1. Trimming took 4 bases from V and 1 from J; bases not matched to a gene: 6. The CDR3 extends over 14 amino acids. The germline V gene has CDR1 GTSNPN and CDR2 SVGIG (reference sequence). The CDR3 loop reads CAWNHRTGSYEQYF. The DNA for the CDR3 is TGTGCCTGGAACCATCGGACAGGGTCCTACGAGCAGTACTTC.

This clone was seen a single time. The V and J genes are TRBV19 and TRBJ1-2; TRBD1 is a possible D gene (5 bases). Germline loops: CDR1 LNHDA, CDR2 SQIVND (reference sequence). V was clipped by 8 bases and J by 1 base, with 20 bases between them. The length of the CDR3 is 16 residues. In DNA, the CDR3 is TGTGCCAGTGGTGATTCGGGGCGGGGCGGTAACTATGGCTACACCTTC. This codes for CASGDSGRGGNYGYTF.

The rearrangement uses TRBV11-2 and TRBJ2-3; possible D gene TRBD1, 5 bases. Germline V gene data show CDR1 as SGHAT and CDR2 as FQNNGV. This CDR3 is built from 15 residues. V was clipped by 0 bases and J by 6 bases, with 13 bases between them. This CDR3 is CASSLEAGLVDTQYF. CDR3 nucleotide sequence: TGTGCCAGCAGCTTAGAGGCAGGGCTGGTTGATACGCAGTATTTT.

The chain couples TRBV19 to TRBJ2-1; 12 bases are a match to TRBD2. Germline loops: CDR1 LNHDA, CDR2 SQIVND (reference sequence). V shed 4 bases, J shed 6 bases, and the junction held 19 bases outside the gene matches. The length of the CDR3 is 20 residues. The CDR3 bases are TGTGCCAGTAGTAAGTCACCCCGGACTAGCGGGAATTCCTTTCGCAATGAGCAGTTCTTC. As protein: CASSKSPRTSGNSFRNEQFF.

This clone was seen a few times. The chain carries TRBV4-3 and TRBJ2-5; D ambiguous. This CDR3 region has 15 residues. V was trimmed by 4 bases and J by 4 bases, leaving 16 bases between them. Germline-derived CDR1 and CDR2 are LGHNA and YSLEER. The CDR3 DNA sequence: TGCGCCAGCAGCCGGGTCGGAAGAGGCCGAGAGACCCAGTACTTC. It codes for CASSRVGRGRETQYF.

The rearrangement joins TRBV7-7 to TRBJ1-3, with TRBD1 identical over 7 bases. The germline V gene has CDR1 SSHAT and CDR2 FNYEAQ (reference sequence). Trimming took 1 base from V and 8 from J; bases not matched to a gene: 2. The CDR3 spans 13 residues. This chain's CDR3 is CASSLEQGDTIYF. The CDR3 bases are TGTGCCAGCAGCTTAGAGCAGGGGGACACCATATATTTT.

The chain is built from TRBV6-5 and TRBJ1-1; D is uncertain. The CDR3 has 13 residues. Deletions cut 1 base from V and 3 bases from J, with 6 bases between. From germline, CDR1 is MNHEY and CDR2 SVGAGI. CDR3 DNA: TGTGCCAGCAGTTACTTCCTCTACACTGAAGCTTTCTTT. Translated, it gives CASSYFLYTEAFF.

This clone was found a few times. The chain links TRBV5-1 to TRBJ2-1; D perhaps matches TRBD2 (5 bases). The CDR3 loop spans 13 amino acids. Trimming pared 0 bases from V and 4 bases from J, leaving 5 bases between. The V gene's germline CDR1 is SGHRS and CDR2 YFSETQ. The CDR3, as DNA: TGCGCCAGCAGCTTGGGACTATACAATGAGCAGTTCTTC. This gives the protein CASSLGLYNEQFF. Together with reference TRBV5-1 and TRBJ2-1, the CDR3 gives the full variable domain: KAGVTQTPRYLIKTRGQQVTLSCSPISGHRSVSWYQQTPGQGLQFLFEYFSETQRNKGNFPGRFSGRQFSNSRSEMNVSTLELGDSALYLCASSLGLYNEQFFGPGTRLTVL.

The chain carries TRBV7-9 and TRBJ1-6, with D perhaps matching TRBD1 (6 bases). The V end was cut by 5 bases, the J end by 6 bases, with 14 bases between. The CDR3 runs 15 residues. Germline CDR1 SEHNR, CDR2 FQNEAQ (reference sequence). The CDR3 here is CASSGPGHPNSPLHF. CDR3 coding DNA: TGTGCCAGCAGCGGGCCGGGACACCCTAATTCACCCCTCCACTTT.

This clone was detected a few times. The gene calls are TRBV4-3 and TRBJ1-3, with D uncertain. The CDR3 totals 14 residues. The germline V gene encodes CDR1 LGHNA and CDR2 YSLEER. V lost 1 base to trimming and J lost 2 bases, with 6 bases between them. CDR3 bases: TGCGCCAGCAGCCAAGGACTCCCTGGAAACACCATATATTTT. Its protein is CASSQGLPGNTIYF.

The V gene is TRBV10-3, the J gene TRBJ1-2; a possible D gene is TRBD1 (6 bases). CDR3 length equals 13 residues. Trimming removed 4 bases from V and 6 bases from J, with 12 bases in between. Germline lookup yields CDR1 ENHRY and CDR2 SYGVKD. The CDR3 bases are TGTGCCATCAGTGGGCAGGGGAGCCATGGCTACACCTTC. Translating gives CAISGQGSHGYTF.

The V gene is TRBV18, the J gene TRBJ1-5; D call uncertain. Trimming removed 6 bases at V and 3 bases at J, with 18 bases between. The CDR3 spans 16 residues. Germline loops: CDR1 KGHSH, CDR2 LQKENI. The CDR3 is CASSLIVAQNNQPQHF. CDR3 nucleotides: TGTGCCAGCTCCCTAATAGTAGCCCAGAACAATCAGCCCCAGCATTTT. Combining the CDR3 with reference TRBV18 and TRBJ1-5 gives the whole variable domain NAGVMQNPRHLVRRRGQEARLRCSPMKGHSHVYWYRQLPEEGLKFMVYLQKENIIDESGMPKERFSAEFPKEGPSILRIQQVVRGDSAAYFCASSLIVAQNNQPQHFGDGTRLSIL.

This sequence joins TRBV15 and TRBJ1-2; D is perhaps TRBD1 (6 bases). The CDR3 extends over 15 amino acids. CDR1 and CDR2 from the germline V gene are LNHNV and YYDKDF (reference sequence). Between the trimmed V and J ends, which lost 0 bases and 9 bases, there was a span of 17 bases. The CDR3 region has the DNA TGTGCCACCAGCAGAGATCGCCAATCTGGACAGCGCTACACCTTC. Translated: CATSRDRQSGQRYTF. Supplemented by reference TRBV15 and TRBJ1-2, the full variable domain reads DAMVIQNPRYQVTQFGKPVTLSCSQTLNHNVMYWYQQKSSQAPKLLFHYYDKDFNNEADTPDNFQSRRPNTSFCFLDIRSPGLGDTAMYLCATSRDRQSGQRYTFGSGTRLTVV.

The genes are TRBV6-5 and TRBJ1-2; TRBD1 is a possible D gene (5 bases). The CDR3 has 14 amino acids. The germline CDR1 and CDR2 sequences are MNHEY and SVGAGI. V was pared by 5 bases and J by 1 base, with 11 bases between. The CDR3 protein is CASSPRQINYGYTF. DNA of the CDR3: TGTGCCAGCAGTCCCAGACAGATTAACTATGGCTACACCTTC.

This clone was seen only a few times. Written as DNA, the CDR3 is TGTGCCAGCAGTACCTCGGACAGGGGTATAACGCAGTATTTT. Amino acids: CASSTSDRGITQYF. The chain recombines TRBV5-5 with TRBJ2-3; 9 nucleotides line up with TRBD1. CDR1 and CDR2 (germline): SGHKS, YYEKEE (reference sequence). V trimming: 5 bases; J trimming: 9 bases; junction bases outside the gene matches: 10. CDR3 size: 14 residues.

The chain couples TRBV28 to TRBJ2-6; D unclear. The CDR3 has 15 residues. Looked up from germline, CDR1 is MDHEN and CDR2 is SYDVKM. The V and J ends lost 10 bases and 0 bases respectively, with 13 bases between them. The CDR3 region is CATLWRGSGANVLTF. For the CDR3, the DNA is TGTGCCACCCTATGGCGCGGCTCTGGGGCCAACGTCCTGACTTTC.

This chain uses TRBV19 with TRBJ1-5; 9 bases are shared with TRBD1. Trimming at V came to 7 bases and at J to 4 bases, leaving 14 bases not matched to a gene. Germline CDR1 is LNHDA and CDR2 is SQIVND (reference sequence). The CDR3 consists of 17 residues. CDR3 sequence (DNA): TGTGCCAGTACCCCAGAAGGACAGGGGAGGCGAAATCAGCCCCAGCATTTT. Translation gives CASTPEGQGRRNQPQHF.

The rearrangement links TRBV7-2 to TRBJ1-2; no definite D call. The CDR3 totals 13 residues. Germline V gene lookup returns CDR1 SGHTA and CDR2 FQGNSA. V lost 2 bases, J lost 4 bases, and 8 bases lay in between. Here the CDR3 DNA reads TGTGCCAGCAGCTTAATGTCCAGCTATGGCTACACCTTC. It yields the protein CASSLMSSYGYTF.

This chain connects TRBV9 to TRBJ1-1, with unresolved D. Germline lookup yields CDR1 SGDLS and CDR2 YYNGEE. Between the trimmed V and J ends, which lost 3 bases and 6 bases, there was a span of 15 bases. The CDR3 contains 14 residues. For the CDR3, the DNA is TGTGCCAGCAGCGGGACTCCGCCGGCGGCTGAAGCTTTCTTT. This sequence encodes CASSGTPPAAEAFF. The whole variable domain, filled in from reference TRBV9 and TRBJ1-1, reads DSGVTQTPKHLITATGQRVTLRCSPRSGDLSVYWYQQSLDQGLQFLIQYYNGEERAKGNILERFSAQQFPDLHSELNLSSLELGDSALYFCASSGTPPAAEAFFGQGTRLTVV.

The chain uses TRBV19 and TRBJ1-4; 10 bases align to TRBD1. The trim removed 10 bases at V and 8 bases at J, leaving 7 bases unmatched. CDR1 is LNHDA, CDR2 SQIVND, per germline (reference sequence). The CDR3 has 13 residues. In DNA, the CDR3 is TGTGCCACTTCCGGGACAGGGGTGGAAAAACTGTTTTTT. Translation gives CATSGTGVEKLFF.